A single sample gave rise to the 26 T cell receptor beta chains below, sequenced in a study of Ad26.COV2.S vaccination and SARS-CoV-2 variants. Treatment of the sample: over 15 received Ad26.COV2.S at low or high dose, single or two shots; 5 received placebo; per-sample allocation not given. The study sampled participants on day 63 after the first vaccine or placebo injection. Repertoires were generated with immunoSEQ multiplex PCR, while TCRdb's copy carries only in-frame clones and drops some. The data hold 510,000 or so clones, with around nine tenths observed a single time. This material consisted of peripheral blood, taken in a trial of Ad26.COV2.S vaccine versus placebo. The receptors were sampled from a person aged 18-65 years who received the Ad26.COV2.S COVID-19 vaccine or a placebo.

The chain couples TRBV7-2 to TRBJ2-3; D call uncertain. Germline CDR1 SGHTA, CDR2 FQGNSA. This CDR3 is built from 15 residues. Trimming pared 5 bases from V and 1 base from J, leaving 13 bases between. CDR3 loop: CASSALKVGTDTQYF. CDR3 nucleotide sequence: TGTGCCAGCAGCGCCCTTAAGGTCGGCACAGATACGCAGTATTTT.

The chain combines TRBV4-2 with TRBJ2-1; the D gene is possibly TRBD1 (6 bases). V was trimmed by 0 bases and J by 6 bases, leaving 12 bases between them. Per germline, CDR1 LGHNA and CDR2 YNFKEQ. This CDR3 region has 15 residues. This CDR3 is CASSQEWRGGNEQFF. The CDR3 nucleotides read TGTGCCAGCAGCCAAGAATGGAGAGGGGGCAATGAGCAGTTCTTC.

The rearrangement uses TRBV19 and TRBJ2-7; D is uncertain. The V gene lost 4 bases and the J gene lost 6 bases, with 16 bases spanning the gap. Germline-derived CDR1 and CDR2 are LNHDA and SQIVND (reference sequence). This CDR3 has 14 amino acids. The CDR3 spells CASSRANRVGEQYF. The CDR3 region has the DNA TGTGCCAGTAGTAGGGCTAACCGGGTAGGCGAGCAGTACTTC.

CDR3 residues: CASSLGGGGQSGYTF. The CDR3 nucleotides read TGTGCCAGCAGCTTAGGTGGCGGGGGCCAGTCGGGCTACACCTTC. The rearrangement uses TRBV7-8 and TRBJ1-2, with D tentatively TRBD1 (6 bases). The germline V and J ends were trimmed by 1 base and 8 bases, with 17 bases remaining between them. The V gene's germline CDR1 is SGHVS and CDR2 FQNEAQ. The CDR3 length is 15 residues.

The chain employs TRBV10-3 and TRBJ1-5, with D hard to call. This CDR3 has 14 amino acids. The V gene lost 6 bases and the J gene lost 0 bases, with 9 bases spanning the gap. The germline CDR1 and CDR2 sequences are ENHRY and SYGVKD. For the CDR3, the DNA is TGTGCCATCAGCCCTACTAATAGCAATCAGCCCCAGCATTTT. Translation: CAISPTNSNQPQHF.

There are a few counts of this clone. Germline and junction disagree at one end, which may indicate a read error. V and J are TRBV15 and TRBJ1-5; no definite D call. The CDR3 runs 15 residues. Germline CDR1 is LNHNV and CDR2 is YYDKDF (reference sequence). The CDR3 region is CATGSRRRKDQPQHF. DNA for the CDR3: TGTGCCACCGGCAGCCGGCGAAGGAAAGATCAGCCCCAGCATTTT. The full variable domain, completed using reference TRBV15 and TRBJ1-5, is DAMVIQNPRYQVTQFGKPVTLSCSQTLNHNVMYWYQQKSSQAPKLLFHYYDKDFNNEADTPDNFQSRRPNTSFCFLDIRSPGLGDTAMYLCATGSRRRKDQPQHFGDGTRLSIL.

The chain couples TRBV12-3 or TRBV12-4 to TRBJ2-3; D ambiguous. V was trimmed by 2 bases and J by 5 bases, leaving 8 bases between them. The CDR3 covers 13 residues. This chain's CDR3 is CASSLSLGDTQYF. CDR3 DNA sequence: TGTGCCAGCAGTTTATCGTTAGGAGATACGCAGTATTTT.

The chain has TRBV5-1 and TRBJ2-2, with 10 bases that match TRBD1. Trimming took 4 bases from V and 4 from J; bases not matched to a gene: 10. The germline CDR1 and CDR2 sequences are SGHRS and YFSETQ. The length of the CDR3 is 17 residues. CDR3 DNA sequence: TGCGCCAGCAGCCCCCGGAAGGGACAGGGGTCCACCGGGGAGCTGTTTTTT. Protein: CASSPRKGQGSTGELFF.

The rearrangement uses TRBV30 and TRBJ2-4; a possible D gene is TRBD1 (5 bases). CDR1 GTSNPN and CDR2 SVGIG come from the germline V gene (reference sequence). Deletions cut 4 bases from V and 7 bases from J, with 11 bases between. This CDR3 contains 12 residues. The CDR3 sequence is CAWKGDRNIQYF. In DNA form, the CDR3 reads TGTGCCTGGAAAGGGGATAGGAACATTCAGTACTTC.

This clone was found a few times. The chain links TRBV28 to TRBJ2-1; 11 nucleotides align to TRBD1. V was clipped by 6 bases and J by 4 bases; unmatched bases: 8. Germline V gives CDR1 MDHEN, CDR2 SYDVKM. This CDR3 contains 16 residues. The CDR3 nucleotides read TGTGCCAGCAGCACACCTGGACAGGGGGCGTACAATGAGCAGTTCTTC. Its translation: CASSTPGQGAYNEQFF.

V usage is TRBV3-1 (or the pseudogene TRBV3-2) and J usage is TRBJ2-5, with a weak D call TRBD2 (7 bases). Germline V gene sequence: CDR1 LGHDT, CDR2 YNNKEL (reference sequence). V shed 4 bases and J shed 1 base, with 13 bases lying between them. This CDR3 comprises 15 residues. The DNA of the CDR3 is TGTGCCAGCAGCCTCCTAGGGGGGGGCCAAGAGACCCAGTACTTC. It is translated as CASSLLGGGQETQYF.

The chain recombines TRBV28 with TRBJ2-7; D unclear. The V gene's germline CDR1 is MDHEN and CDR2 SYDVKM. The CDR3 sequence is 12 residues long. V gave up 3 bases and J gave up 3 bases, with 6 bases separating them. In DNA, the CDR3 is TGTGCCAGCAGTTTTCAAGTCTACGAGCAGTACTTC. This translates into CASSFQVYEQYF.

This chain links TRBV7-2 with TRBJ1-2; D is unclear. This CDR3 comprises 12 residues. Trimming shortened V by 1 base and J by 8 bases, and 8 bases separated the two germline ends. Germline V lookup: CDR1 SGHTA, CDR2 FQGNSA. The CDR3 protein is CASSLETGGYTF. CDR3 nucleotide sequence: TGTGCCAGCAGCTTAGAAACCGGGGGCTACACCTTC. Using reference TRBV7-2 and TRBJ1-2 for the parts outside the CDR3, the full variable domain is GAGVSQSPSNKVTEKGKDVELRCDPISGHTALYWYRQSLGQGLEFLIYFQGNSAPDKSGLPSDRFSAERTGGSVSTLTIQRTQQEDSAVYLCASSLETGGYTFGSGTRLTVV.

The CDR3 nucleotides are TGTGCCAGCAGTCTAGGGGGCACTGGGGCCAACGTCCTGACTTTC. Translation gives CASSLGGTGANVLTF. V is TRBV28 and J is TRBJ2-6; 7 bases are shared with TRBD1. The CDR3 totals 15 residues. J lost 2 bases, V lost 5 bases, and 3 bases had no gene match. The germline gives CDR1 MDHEN, CDR2 SYDVKM.

This chain joins TRBV11-3 and TRBJ2-7; D may be TRBD1 or TRBD2 (6 bases each). Germline V lookup: CDR1 SGHNT, CDR2 YENEEA. The CDR3 extends over 12 amino acids. V was clipped by 3 bases and J by 7 bases, with 10 bases between them. This CDR3 reads CASSLGAGEQYF. CDR3 nucleotides: TGTGCCAGCAGCTTGGGGGCGGGGGAGCAGTACTTC.

V usage is TRBV19 and J usage is TRBJ1-3; D not certain. Germline CDR1 LNHDA, CDR2 SQIVND (reference sequence). The CDR3 consists of 16 residues. V was pared by 10 bases and J by 0 bases, with 19 bases between. CDR3 nucleotide sequence: TGTGCCACCAAAAGCCCTGGACGGAACTCTGGAAACACCATATATTTT. It codes for CATKSPGRNSGNTIYF.

The chain combines TRBV5-6 with TRBJ1-5, with TRBD1 as a possible D gene (5 bases). Germline CDR1 is SGHDT and CDR2 is YYEEEE. The CDR3 runs to 14 residues. Trimming shortened V by 2 bases and J by 3 bases, and 9 bases separated the two germline ends. The CDR3, as DNA: TGTGCCAGCAGCTTCACAGGTGTCAATCAGCCCCAGCATTTT. The encoded protein is CASSFTGVNQPQHF.

The chain joins TRBV18 to TRBJ1-2, with a possible D match to TRBD1 (5 bases). Germline-derived CDR1 and CDR2 are KGHSH and LQKENI. The V gene lost 3 bases and the J gene lost 6 bases, with 11 bases spanning the gap. CDR3 length equals 13 residues. CDR3 nucleotide sequence: TGTGCCAGCTCACCCGGGACGGATGATGGCTACACCTTC. Protein sequence: CASSPGTDDGYTF.

The gene calls are TRBV7-2 and TRBJ1-1; D is possibly TRBD1 (6 bases). Trimming removed 1 base at V and 8 bases at J, with 14 bases between. The CDR3 covers 14 residues. Per the germline V gene, CDR1 is SGHTA and CDR2 is FQGNSA. The CDR3 protein is CASSLEGGESEAFF. The CDR3 DNA follows: TGTGCCAGCAGCTTAGAGGGGGGGGAAAGCGAAGCTTTCTTT.

The chain has TRBV9 and TRBJ1-6; TRBD1 is a possible D gene (5 bases). Germline V gene lookup returns CDR1 SGDLS and CDR2 YYNGEE. Trimming removed 5 bases at V and 7 bases at J, with 13 bases between. The CDR3 has 14 residues. The CDR3 sequence: CASRKTEGNSPLHF. The CDR3 DNA is TGTGCCAGCAGAAAGACGGAGGGGAATTCACCCCTCCACTTT.

This chain connects TRBV28 to TRBJ1-1, with TRBD1 identical over 7 bases. Germline V gene data show CDR1 as MDHEN and CDR2 as SYDVKM. This CDR3 comprises 13 residues. The V gene end was trimmed by 6 bases and the J gene end by 10 bases; junction bases not matched to a gene: 11. The CDR3 DNA reads as TGTGCCAGCAGCGAAACAGGGGCCGCAGGAGCTTTCTTT. Its translation: CASSETGAAGAFF. The complete variable domain, with remaining parts taken from reference TRBV28 and TRBJ1-1, reads DVKVTQSSRYLVKRTGEKVFLECVQDMDHENMFWYRQDPGLGLRLIYFSYDVKMKEKGDIPEGYSVSREKKERFSLILESASTNQTSMYLCASSETGAAGAFFGQGTRLTVV.

The chain carries TRBV5-4 and TRBJ2-5; D may be TRBD2 (5 bases). Trimming pared 4 bases from V and 0 bases from J, leaving 10 bases between. The CDR3 runs to 14 residues. Germline V gives CDR1 SGHNT, CDR2 YYREEE (reference sequence). The CDR3, as DNA: TGTGCCAGCAGCCGGGCGGGTAACCAAGAGACCCAGTACTTC. Translating gives CASSRAGNQETQYF.

The rearrangement uses TRBV19 and TRBJ1-1; no definite D call. V was clipped by 0 bases and J by 1 base, with 9 bases between them. The CDR3 is 15 residues long. From germline, CDR1 is LNHDA and CDR2 SQIVND (reference sequence). Written as DNA, the CDR3 is TGTGCCAGTAGTATAGATTGGGGTGGGAACACTGAAGCTTTCTTT. Translated: CASSIDWGGNTEAFF.

The rearrangement links TRBV27 to TRBJ1-2; 7 nucleotides align to TRBD1. Losses at the gene ends were 8 bases for V and 5 bases for J; bases not matched to a gene: 8. In germline, CDR1 is MNHEY, CDR2 SMNVEV (reference sequence). CDR3 length: 13 amino acids. The CDR3 is CASGLRDSYGYTF. The CDR3 bases are TGTGCCAGCGGTCTCCGGGACAGTTATGGCTACACCTTC.

The chain joins TRBV12-3 or TRBV12-4 to TRBJ2-1; D gene ambiguous. CDR3 length: 13 amino acids. The ends were cut back, 3 bases at V and 5 bases at J, with 8 bases in the middle. The CDR3 spells CASSLVRNNEQFF. CDR3 sequence (DNA): TGTGCCAGCAGTTTGGTCAGGAACAATGAGCAGTTCTTC.

V gene TRBV5-1 combines with J gene TRBJ2-3; D possibly corresponds to TRBD2 (6 bases). The CDR3 contains 15 residues. With 2 bases removed from V and 1 base from J, the gap between germline ends came to 11 bases. Looked up from germline, CDR1 is SGHRS and CDR2 is YFSETQ. CDR3 in amino acids: CASSLGGPRTDTQYF. The CDR3 bases are TGCGCCAGCAGCTTAGGAGGGCCCCGCACAGATACGCAGTATTTT.